These T cell receptor beta chains were read from a single sample in a study of T cells in Graves' hyperthyroidism and ophthalmopathy. Via MiXCR, TCRdb re-called the multiplex PCR reads, giving one row per CDR3 protein. The sample holds 500,000 to 750,000 distinct CDR3 sequences, 35% to 55% seen once. The specimen was peripheral blood or thyroid tissue (not recorded which). The receptor set was obtained from a woman in her late teens or twenties with Graves' hyperthyroidism. Both conserved end residues are part of each CDR3. A D gene is named only where the DNA matches it firmly. For some rows the clone size is stated as once, few or many, or as a class when expanded; others skip it.

CDR3 protein: CASSSRTNTEAFF; CDR3 DNA: TGTGCCAGCAGCTCTCGGACGAACACTGAAGCTTTCTTT; D gene: NA; J gene: TRBJ1-1; clone size: many; V gene: TRBV11-2
CDR3 protein: CASSDNRDYGYTF; CDR3 DNA: TGTGCCAGCAGTGACAACAGGGACTATGGCTACACCTTC; D gene: NA; J gene: TRBJ1-2; clone size: many; V gene: TRBV2
CDR3 protein: CASSTAELTEAFF; CDR3 DNA: TGTGCCAGCTCGACCGCAGAGCTCACTGAAGCTTTCTTT; D gene: NA; J gene: TRBJ1-1; clone size: many; V gene: TRBV19
CDR3 protein: CASSLILAGDRTDTQYF; CDR3 DNA: TGTGCCAGCAGCTTAATTCTAGCGGGAGATCGCACAGATACGCAGTATTTT; D gene: TRBD2; J gene: TRBJ2-3; clone size: once; V gene: TRBV7-9
CDR3 protein: CASSPADRGASTEAFF; CDR3 DNA: TGTGCCAGCAGTCCCGCGGACAGGGGAGCGAGCACTGAAGCTTTCTTT; D gene: TRBD1; J gene: TRBJ1-1; clone size: many; V gene: TRBV12-3/TRBV12-4
CDR3 protein: CSVAYSDRIQEAFF; CDR3 DNA: TGCAGCGTCGCCTACTCGGACAGGATCCAAGAAGCTTTCTTT; D gene: TRBD1; J gene: TRBJ1-1; clone size: NA; V gene: TRBV29-1
CDR3 protein: CSATPRGGTSYEQYF; CDR3 DNA: TGCAGTGCTACACCTCGGGGGGGTACAAGCTACGAGCAGTACTTC; D gene: TRBD2; J gene: TRBJ2-7; clone size: NA; V gene: TRBV20-1
CDR3 protein: CSAHHPGRDTRPKLFF; CDR3 DNA: TGCAGTGCTCATCATCCAGGCCGGGACACGAGACCAAAACTGTTTTTT; D gene: NA; J gene: TRBJ1-4; clone size: NA; V gene: TRBV20-1
CDR3 protein: CASSDHREASYEQYF; CDR3 DNA: TGTGCCAGCAGTGACCACCGGGAGGCCTCCTACGAGCAGTACTTC; D gene: TRBD2; J gene: TRBJ2-7; clone size: many; V gene: TRBV25-1
CDR3 protein: CASSITANADTQYF; CDR3 DNA: TGTGCCAGTAGTATCACGGCCAACGCAGATACGCAGTACTTT; D gene: NA; J gene: TRBJ2-3; clone size: NA; V gene: TRBV19
CDR3 protein: CASSFEGRQPQHF; CDR3 DNA: TGTGCCAGCAGTTTTGAGGGGAGGCAGCCCCAGCATTTT; D gene: NA; J gene: TRBJ1-5; clone size: many; V gene: TRBV12-3/TRBV12-4
CDR3 protein: CASSSMRWDSNQPQHF; CDR3 DNA: TGTGCCAGCAGTTCTATGAGGTGGGATAGCAATCAGCCCCAGCATTTT; D gene: NA; J gene: TRBJ1-5; clone size: many; V gene: TRBV28
CDR3 protein: CASSQDAQYNEQFF; CDR3 DNA: TGTGCCAGCAGCCAAGACGCACAATACAATGAGCAGTTCTTC; D gene: NA; J gene: TRBJ2-1; clone size: NA; V gene: TRBV7-9
CDR3 protein: CASSPDPLPQPQHF; CDR3 DNA: TGTGCCAGCTCACCCGACCCGTTACCGCAGCCCCAGCATTTT; D gene: NA; J gene: TRBJ1-5; clone size: many; V gene: TRBV18
CDR3 protein: CASSLVRGLAGELFF; CDR3 DNA: TGTGCCAGCAGCTTGGTGCGGGGTTTAGCCGGGGAGCTGTTTTTT; D gene: NA; J gene: TRBJ2-2; clone size: few; V gene: TRBV5-4